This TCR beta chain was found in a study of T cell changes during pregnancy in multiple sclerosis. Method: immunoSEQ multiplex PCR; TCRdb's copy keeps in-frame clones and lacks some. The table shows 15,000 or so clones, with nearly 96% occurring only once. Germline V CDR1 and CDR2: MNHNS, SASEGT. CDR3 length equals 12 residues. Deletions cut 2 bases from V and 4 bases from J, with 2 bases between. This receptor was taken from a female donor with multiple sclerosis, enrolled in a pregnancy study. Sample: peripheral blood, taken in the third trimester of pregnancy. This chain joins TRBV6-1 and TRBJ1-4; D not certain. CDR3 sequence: CASSEHNEKLFF. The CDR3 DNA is TGTGCCAGCAGTGAACATAATGAAAAACTGTTTTTT.